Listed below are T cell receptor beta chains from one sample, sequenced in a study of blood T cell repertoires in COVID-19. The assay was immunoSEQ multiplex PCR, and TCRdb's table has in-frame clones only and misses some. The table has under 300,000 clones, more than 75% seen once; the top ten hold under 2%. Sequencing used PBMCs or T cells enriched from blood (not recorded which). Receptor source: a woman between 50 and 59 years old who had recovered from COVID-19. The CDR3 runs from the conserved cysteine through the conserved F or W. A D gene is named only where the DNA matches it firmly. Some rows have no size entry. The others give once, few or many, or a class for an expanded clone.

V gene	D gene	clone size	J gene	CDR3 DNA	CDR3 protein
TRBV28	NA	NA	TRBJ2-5	TGTGCCAGCACAAACCTCCGCGGGACGGAACCGAAAGAGACCCAGTACTTC	CASTNLRGTEPKETQYF
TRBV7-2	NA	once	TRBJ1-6	TGTGCCAGCAGCTTAGGAGGGGGACGGAATAATTCACCCCTCCACTTT	CASSLGGGRNNSPLHF
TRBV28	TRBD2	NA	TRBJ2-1	TGTGCCAGTTCGCCCGGGCATATTAGCGGGTCCTACAATGAGCAGTTCTTC	CASSPGHISGSYNEQFF
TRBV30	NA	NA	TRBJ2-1	TGTGCCTGGAGTGCGGGAGAGAGGGGTGAGCAGTTCTTC	CAWSAGERGEQFF
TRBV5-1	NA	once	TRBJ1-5	TGCGCCAGCAGCTGGGGGGGTGTTAATCAGCCCCAGCATTTT	CASSWGGVNQPQHF
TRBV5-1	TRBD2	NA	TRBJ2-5	TGCGCCAGCAGCTTGGCGGCTAGCGGGAGCCAAGAGACCCAGTACTTC	CASSLAASGSQETQYF
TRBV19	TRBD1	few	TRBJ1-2	TGTGCCACCCATACAGGGGACTATGGCTACACCTTC	CATHTGDYGYTF
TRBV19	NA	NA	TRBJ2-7	TGTGCCAGTAGTATTTTGGCGGGCACCACCTACGAGCAGTACTTC	CASSILAGTTYEQYF
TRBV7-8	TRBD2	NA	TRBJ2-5	TGTGCCAGCAGACCAAGCGGGGGGGAGACCCAGTACTTC	CASRPSGGETQYF
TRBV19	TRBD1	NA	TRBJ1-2	TGTGCCAGTAGTACCAGGGGGCTCAACTATGGCTACACCTTC	CASSTRGLNYGYTF
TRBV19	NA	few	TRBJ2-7	TGTGCCAGTAGAGACGGGGGTTCGAGTTACGAGCAGTACTTC	CASRDGGSSYEQYF
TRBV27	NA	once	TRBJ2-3	TGTGCCAGCAGGATACGGAGAGGTGTCGGCACAGATACGCAGTATTTT	CASRIRRGVGTDTQYF
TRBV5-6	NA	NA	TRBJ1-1	TGTGCCAGCAGCCTCTATGCCGGGAACACTGAAGCTTTCTTT	CASSLYAGNTEAFF
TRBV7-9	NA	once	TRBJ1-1	TGTGCCAGCAGCTTAATCGGGGAGTGGAGTGAAGCTTTCTTT	CASSLIGEWSEAFF
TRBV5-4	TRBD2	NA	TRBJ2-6	TGTGCCAGCAGAAGGGGACTAGCGGGAGAATTTGGGGCCAACGTCCTGACTTTC	CASRRGLAGEFGANVLTF
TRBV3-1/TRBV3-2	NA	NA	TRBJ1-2	TGTGCCAGCAGCCAAGAGGGCGGGTCTTGCTATGGCTACACCTTC	CASSQEGGSCYGYTF
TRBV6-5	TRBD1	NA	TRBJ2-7	TGTGCCAGCAGTTACAACGGGGACAGGGACTCCTACGAGCAGTACTTC	CASSYNGDRDSYEQYF
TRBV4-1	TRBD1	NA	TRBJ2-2	TGCGCCAGCAGCCCCCCCCTTCGGAACAGGGGGAACACCGGGGAGCTGTTTTTT	CASSPPLRNRGNTGELFF
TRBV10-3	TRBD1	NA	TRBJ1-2	TGTGCCATCAGTGAGCGACAGGGAGGCTACACCTTC	CAISERQGGYTF
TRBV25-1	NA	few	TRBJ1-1	TGTGCCAGCCGCTCCCGGGGGGACACTGAAGCTTTCTTT	CASRSRGDTEAFF
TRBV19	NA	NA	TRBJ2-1	TGTGCCAGTAGGCATGTAGGACTGAGCTCCTACAATGAGCAGTTCTTC	CASRHVGLSSYNEQFF
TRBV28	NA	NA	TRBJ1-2	TGTGCCAGCAGACCAGGGTTATCTGGCTACACCTTC	CASRPGLSGYTF
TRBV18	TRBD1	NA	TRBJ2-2	TGTGCCAGCTCACCACTGGGGACAGCTAACACCGGGAAGCTGTTTTTT	CASSPLGTANTGKLFF
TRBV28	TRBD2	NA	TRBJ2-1	TGTGCCAGCAGTCCCGGGACTAGCGGGCCTGAGCAGTTCTTC	CASSPGTSGPEQFF
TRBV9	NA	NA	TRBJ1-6	TGTGCCAGCAGCTCATCTGGGACATATAATTCACCCCTCCACTTT	CASSSSGTYNSPLHF
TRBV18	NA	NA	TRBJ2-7	TGTGCCAGCTCACCCACGTCGGGAGAACACGAGCAGTACTTC	CASSPTSGEHEQYF
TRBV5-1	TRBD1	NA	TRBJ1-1	TGCGCCAGCAGCACGGGACAGGGTAGAGACACTGAAGCTTTCTTT	CASSTGQGRDTEAFF
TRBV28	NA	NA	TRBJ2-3	TGTGCCAGCCTAGCGAGCACAGATACGCAGTATTTT	CASLASTDTQYF
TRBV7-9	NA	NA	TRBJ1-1	TGTGCCAGCAGCCAGGGCTGGGGGGGACAAGAAGCTTTCTTT	CASSQGWGGQEAFF
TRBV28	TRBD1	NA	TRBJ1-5	TGTGCCAGCAGTTCACCCAGGGGGCCGAAGGATCAGCCCCAGCATTTT	CASSSPRGPKDQPQHF
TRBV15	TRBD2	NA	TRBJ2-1	TGTGCCACCAGCAGAGATCTCGGACTAGCGGATTCCTACAATGAGCAGTTCTTC	CATSRDLGLADSYNEQFF
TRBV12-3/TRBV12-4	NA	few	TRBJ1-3	TGTGCCAGCAGGGCCCTCGATCGAAACACCATATATTTT	CASRALDRNTIYF
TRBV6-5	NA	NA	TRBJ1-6	TGTGCCAGTGGATATGAGGGCGCCCTCCACTTT	CASGYEGALHF
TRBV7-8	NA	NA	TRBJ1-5	TGTGCCAGCAGCTTACGGCAGGGAGGGCAGCCCCAGCATTTT	CASSLRQGGQPQHF
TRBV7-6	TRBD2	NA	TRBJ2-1	TGTGCCAGCAGCCCAATAGCGGGAGAAGTAGATGAGCAGTTCTTC	CASSPIAGEVDEQFF
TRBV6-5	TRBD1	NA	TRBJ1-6	TGTGCCAGCAGTTTGTCCCCAGGGGGGAATAATTCACCCCTCCACTTT	CASSLSPGGNNSPLHF
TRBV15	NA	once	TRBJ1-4	TGTGCCACCAGCAGCGGAGAGGTCTTAGATGAAAAACTGTTTTTT	CATSSGEVLDEKLFF
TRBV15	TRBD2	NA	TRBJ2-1	TGTGCCACCAGAAAGACCCTAGCGGGAGGTCGATATTCGGCTGCCCAGCAGTTCTTC	CATRKTLAGGRYSAAQQFF
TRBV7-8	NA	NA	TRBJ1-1	TGTGCCAGCAGCCCCCGAGACACCGATTCTCATACTGAAGCTTTCTTT	CASSPRDTDSHTEAFF
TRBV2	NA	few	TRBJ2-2	TGTGCCAGCGGTCCGCGGGGAAACACCGGGGAGCTGTTTTTT	CASGPRGNTGELFF
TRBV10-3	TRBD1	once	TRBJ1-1	TGTGCCATCAAAGGGGGACAGGGGAAAACTGAAGCTTTCTTT	CAIKGGQGKTEAFF
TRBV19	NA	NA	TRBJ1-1	TGTGCCAGTAATTTTAAGCTAGGGGTTATGAACACTGAAGCTTTCTTT	CASNFKLGVMNTEAFF
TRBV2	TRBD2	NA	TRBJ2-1	TGTGCCAGCAGTGGATGGACTAGCGGGACCTCCTACAATGAGCAGTTCTTC	CASSGWTSGTSYNEQFF
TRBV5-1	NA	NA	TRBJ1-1	TGCGCCAGCAGCTTGGAGTCAGGAGGGGACCCTGAAGCTTTCTTT	CASSLESGGDPEAFF
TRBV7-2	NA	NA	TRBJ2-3	TGTGCCAGCAGCTTAGCTCCGTTTCCAGATACGCAGTATTTT	CASSLAPFPDTQYF
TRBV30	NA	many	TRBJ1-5	TGTGCCTGGAGTGTACGTCGCAGGAATCAGCCCCAGCATTTT	CAWSVRRRNQPQHF